One sample yielded the 21 T cell receptor beta chains listed below, sequenced in a study of technical replicates of blood from a few donors. Clones were sequenced by immunoSEQ multiplex PCR, and TCRdb holds only the in-frame ones, with some missing. The sample carries under 110,000 clones, nearly 96% recorded once. The sequenced material came from T cells isolated from PBMCs. The receptors come from a human donor in good health.

The chain links TRBV5-1 to TRBJ2-1; weak D call: TRBD2 (5 bases). The CDR3 length is 13 residues. Germline lookup yields CDR1 SGHRS and CDR2 YFSETQ. V dropped 0 bases and J dropped 7 bases, with 8 bases sitting between them. The CDR3 DNA reads TGCGCCAGCAGCTTGGCCACTAGAAATGAGCAGTTCTTC. Translated: CASSLATRNEQFF.

The V gene is TRBV6-6, the J gene TRBJ1-5; D unresolved. Trimming left V 3 bases short and J 5 bases short, with 5 bases between. The germline CDR1 and CDR2 sequences are MNHNY and SVGAGI (reference sequence). CDR3 size: 12 residues. The CDR3, as DNA: TGTGCCAGCAGTTATTCGGATCAGCCCCAGCATTTT. It encodes CASSYSDQPQHF.

This chain joins TRBV5-1 and TRBJ2-3; TRBD2 aligns across 7 bases. V gave up 7 bases and J gave up 14 bases; unmatched junction bases: 10. In germline, CDR1 is SGHRS, CDR2 YFSETQ. The CDR3 is 11 residues long. This CDR3 reads CASESGGQVYF. Written as DNA, the CDR3 is TGCGCCAGCGAATCGGGAGGACAAGTGTATTTT.

This chain joins TRBV5-4 and TRBJ1-1; no clear D. Germline V gives CDR1 SGHNT, CDR2 YYREEE (reference sequence). CDR3 size: 11 residues. V was cut by 2 bases and J by 8 bases, with 7 bases left in between. CDR3 DNA sequence: TGTGCCAGCAGCTTCGGAGTAGAAGCTTTCTTT. Its translation is CASSFGVEAFF.

J is TRBJ2-2 and V is TRBV5-4, with D unresolved. The CDR3 covers 15 residues. V was shortened by 2 bases and J by 1 base, with 9 bases between the two germline ends. The germline V gene has CDR1 SGHNT and CDR2 YYREEE (reference sequence). DNA for the CDR3: TGTGCCAGCAGCTTCACCAGGCAGAACACCGGGGAGCTGTTTTTT. It specifies CASSFTRQNTGELFF. Full variable domain (missing parts from reference TRBV5-4 and TRBJ2-2): ETGVTQSPTHLIKTRGQQVTLRCSSQSGHNTVSWYQQALGQGPQFIFQYYREEENGRGNFPPRFSGLQFPNYSSELNVNALELDDSALYLCASSFTRQNTGELFFGEGSRLTVL.

On this clone itself: The junction departs from germline at one end; a sequencing error may be responsible. This sequence joins TRBV30 and TRBJ1-3; TRBD1 matches at 10 bases. Germline V CDR1 and CDR2: GTSNPN, SVGIG (reference sequence). CDR3 length: 18 residues. CDR3 nucleotide sequence: TGTGCCTGGAGGCAGTGGCCTCGAGGGACAGGGGCCGGAAACACCCTATATTTT. This codes for CAWRQWPRGTGAGNTLYF.

The J gene is TRBJ2-5, the V gene TRBV11-2; D possibly corresponds to TRBD2 (7 bases). Per the germline V gene, CDR1 is SGHAT and CDR2 is FQNNGV. This CDR3 region has 17 residues. Trimming shortened V by 6 bases and J by 3 bases, and 23 bases separated the two germline ends. The CDR3 protein is CASRKIRIRGGEETQYF. The CDR3 region has the DNA TGTGCCAGCAGAAAAATTAGGATTAGAGGGGGGGAAGAGACCCAGTACTTC.

The chain joins TRBV14 to TRBJ1-6, with D uncertain. V was trimmed by 0 bases and J by 11 bases, leaving 11 bases between them. Germline V gives CDR1 SGHDN, CDR2 FVKESK. CDR3 length: 14 residues. The CDR3 sequence is CASSQDRNVPPLHF. The CDR3 region has the DNA TGTGCCAGCAGCCAAGACAGAAATGTCCCACCCCTCCACTTT.

The chain recombines TRBV5-8 with TRBJ2-5; the D gene is possibly TRBD1 (5 bases). The V gene's germline CDR1 is SGHTS and CDR2 YDEGEE. The CDR3 has 14 residues. Trimming took off 6 bases at V and 2 bases at J, with 14 bases between the two ends. The CDR3 region is CASNFETVQETQYF. DNA for the CDR3: TGTGCCAGCAACTTCGAGACAGTACAAGAGACCCAGTACTTC.

The rearrangement joins TRBV19 to TRBJ2-1, with D maybe TRBD2 (5 bases). V was pared by 4 bases and J by 7 bases, with 14 bases between. From germline, CDR1 is LNHDA and CDR2 SQIVND (reference sequence). The length of the CDR3 is 14 residues. CDR3: CASSRGDSGNEQFF. The CDR3 DNA is TGTGCCAGTAGTAGGGGAGACTCGGGGAATGAGCAGTTCTTC.

The V call is TRBV28, the J call TRBJ2-5; 7 bases align to TRBD1. The germline gives CDR1 MDHEN, CDR2 SYDVKM. V lost 10 bases, J lost 5 bases, and 13 bases stayed unmatched. This CDR3 is built from 14 residues. The CDR3 sequence: CATDPGQLLETQYF. The DNA for the CDR3 is TGTGCCACCGACCCGGGACAGCTTCTGGAGACCCAGTACTTC.

Points on this clone: One end of the junction varies from germline; a read error may be responsible. The V call is TRBV27, the J call TRBJ2-2; 10 nucleotides agree with TRBD2. The V gene's germline CDR1 is MNHEY and CDR2 SMNVEV (reference sequence). CDR3 length equals 16 residues. This CDR3 is CSSLDLASGSGGELFF. The CDR3 DNA follows: TGCTCGAGCTTAGATTTGGCTAGCGGGAGTGGCGGGGAGCTGTTTTTT.

The chain employs TRBV6-5 and TRBJ2-1, with TRBD2 matching over 7 bases. CDR3 size: 15 residues. CDR1 and CDR2 (germline): MNHEY, SVGAGI. V shed 6 bases and J 8 bases; nucleotides not matched to a gene: 13. This CDR3 reads CASSPLAGRFDEQFF. CDR3 DNA sequence: TGTGCCAGCAGCCCTTTAGCGGGCCGCTTCGATGAGCAGTTCTTC.

The chain employs TRBV19 and TRBJ2-6, with D unclear. Germline loops: CDR1 LNHDA, CDR2 SQIVND (reference sequence). The CDR3 totals 16 residues. The V and J ends lost 7 bases and 0 bases respectively, with 13 bases between them. The CDR3 loop reads CASIRVPSSGANVLTF. Written as DNA, the CDR3 is TGTGCCAGTATTCGGGTCCCGAGCTCTGGGGCCAACGTCCTGACTTTC.

In its sample, this clone was seen a few times. The rearrangement joins TRBV9 to TRBJ1-1; 9 nucleotides line up with TRBD1. This CDR3 spans 20 amino acids. Germline CDR1 and CDR2: SGDLS and YYNGEE. Trimming cost V 3 bases and J 3 bases; bases outside gene matches: 21. CDR3: CASSGDPGTGRGFKDTEAFF. CDR3 nucleotide sequence: TGTGCCAGCAGCGGCGATCCGGGGACAGGGAGGGGATTCAAGGACACTGAAGCTTTCTTT.

The chain employs TRBV7-2 and TRBJ1-4; the match to TRBD1 covers 7 bases. Looked up from germline, CDR1 is SGHTA and CDR2 is FQGNSA. Trimming removed 5 bases from V and 7 bases from J; junction bases left unmatched: 7. The CDR3 has 14 residues. Here the CDR3 DNA reads TGTGCCAGCAGCCTTGTCTGGACAGGTGAAAAACTGTTTTTT. Translated: CASSLVWTGEKLFF.

The CDR3 DNA sequence: TGTGCCAGCAGCGTAGCGCTTCGGGGGGAAGTAACAGATACGCAGTATTTT. It encodes CASSVALRGEVTDTQYF. The chain recombines TRBV9 with TRBJ2-3; TRBD2 matches 7 bases. Germline-derived CDR1 and CDR2 are SGDLS and YYNGEE. J was trimmed by 3 bases and V by 0 bases; bases with no gene match: 10. The CDR3 is made up of 17 amino acids.

The chain recombines TRBV27 with TRBJ2-3; 13 nucleotides align to TRBD2. After removal of 4 bases from V and 0 bases from J, the junction contained 7 bases not matched to a gene. Germline CDR1 is MNHEY and CDR2 is SMNVEV (reference sequence). This CDR3 is 18 amino acids long. DNA for the CDR3: TGTGCCAGCAGTTCGGGACTAGCGGGGTACTCTAGCACAGATACGCAGTATTTT. It encodes CASSSGLAGYSSTDTQYF.

This chain connects TRBV6-5 to TRBJ2-3, with TRBD2 as a possible D gene (5 bases). CDR3 length: 15 amino acids. The germline V gene has CDR1 MNHEY and CDR2 SVGAGI. Trimming removed 7 bases from V and 8 bases from J, with 22 bases in between. In nucleotides, the CDR3 is TGTGCCAGCACCCCCGGGGTTGCGACGTACGGTACGCAGTATTTT. This encodes CASTPGVATYGTQYF.

This clone was seen only once. The chain combines TRBV7-9 with TRBJ2-5, with D maybe TRBD2 (5 bases). Trimming cost V 2 bases and J 2 bases, with 15 bases left between them. This CDR3 is 16 amino acids long. The germline V gene encodes CDR1 SEHNR and CDR2 FQNEAQ (reference sequence). CDR3 bases: TGTGCCAGCAGCTTACCGCGGGTGCGTCTACAAGAGACCCAGTACTTC. Amino acids: CASSLPRVRLQETQYF.

The V call is TRBV5-5, the J call TRBJ2-5; D perhaps matches TRBD2 (6 bases). The germline CDR1 and CDR2 sequences are SGHKS and YYEKEE (reference sequence). The CDR3 contains 13 residues. Between the trimmed V and J ends, which lost 1 base and 4 bases, there was a span of 8 bases. In nucleotides, the CDR3 is TGTGCCAGCAGCTTGTTCGGGGGAGAGACCCAGTACTTC. It is translated as CASSLFGGETQYF.